The rows below give T cell receptor beta chains drawn from one sample of a study of OX40 agonist ivuxolimab in advanced cancers. Assay: immunoSEQ multiplex PCR; the TCRdb copy retains only in-frame clones and omits some. There are more than 100,000 clones in the sample; 90% occur only once, and about 1% lies in the top ten. The sample here was CD4+ or CD8+ T cells sorted from blood, taken in a trial of the OX40 agonist ivuxolimab. Receptor source: an adult with an advanced solid tumor such as melanoma, head and neck, liver or kidney cancer. Each CDR3 is given with its conserved first and last residue. D genes are given only for firm matches. The size field is filled for only some rows; it gives once, few, many or a size class.

J	size	V	D	CDR3	DNA
TRBJ2-2	NA	TRBV5-1	NA	CASSILTDTNTGELFF	TGCGCCAGCAGCATACTGACAGACACGAACACCGGGGAGCTGTTTTTT
TRBJ1-5	NA	TRBV18	NA	CASSPIQGRNQPQHF	TGTGCCAGCTCACCAATACAGGGTCGCAATCAGCCCCAGCATTTT
TRBJ1-1	once	TRBV18	NA	CASSPRGLQNTEAFF	TGTGCCAGCTCACCACGGGGACTTCAGAACACTGAAGCTTTCTTT
TRBJ2-1	NA	TRBV11-3	TRBD2	CASRAGTSGQTSYNEQFF	TGTGCCAGCAGGGCCGGGACTAGCGGCCAAACCTCCTACAATGAGCAGTTCTTC
TRBJ2-7	NA	TRBV7-2	TRBD2	CASSLTSGSYEQYF	TGTGCCAGCAGCCTAACTAGCGGGAGCTACGAGCAGTACTTC
TRBJ2-1	NA	TRBV6-6	TRBD1	CASSYPQGTEFF	TGTGCCAGCAGTTACCCACAGGGGACCGAGTTCTTC
TRBJ1-2	NA	TRBV15	NA	CATSRDLAGDNYGYTF	TGTGCCACCAGCAGAGATCTTGCAGGGGATAACTATGGCTACACCTTC
TRBJ2-7	NA	TRBV19	TRBD1	CASSRDRAYEQYF	TGTGCCAGTAGCCGGGACAGGGCGTACGAGCAGTACTTC
TRBJ1-3	NA	TRBV28	NA	CASSLRQGNPGNTIYF	TGTGCCAGCAGTTTGCGGCAGGGAAACCCTGGAAACACCATATATTTT
TRBJ1-5	NA	TRBV5-1	NA	CASSLGPTNQPQHF	TGCGCCAGCAGCTTGGGACCTACCAATCAGCCCCAGCATTTT
TRBJ1-2	NA	TRBV29-1	NA	CSVTLNYGYTF	TGCAGCGTTACGCTTAACTATGGCTACACCTTC
TRBJ2-7	NA	TRBV5-4	NA	CASSSGGFGVDEQYF	TGTGCCAGCAGCTCCGGCGGATTTGGAGTTGACGAGCAGTACTTC
TRBJ1-1	NA	TRBV7-9	NA	CASGMNTEAFF	TGTGCCAGCGGCATGAACACTGAAGCTTTCTTT
TRBJ1-2	NA	TRBV30	TRBD1	CAWRGGTENYGYTF	TGTGCCTGGAGAGGCGGGACAGAAAACTATGGCTACACCTTC
TRBJ1-1	NA	TRBV11-3	TRBD1	CASSLDLAFGTVLFPQAFF	TGTGCCAGCAGCTTAGATTTGGCGTTTGGGACAGTCCTTTTCCCTCAAGCTTTCTTT
TRBJ2-7	NA	TRBV6-5	TRBD1	CASSYDREDYEQYF	TGTGCCAGCAGTTACGACAGGGAAGATTACGAGCAGTACTTC
TRBJ1-2	NA	TRBV27	NA	CASSLTPGLNYGYTF	TGTGCCAGCAGTTTGACGCCAGGGCTTAACTATGGCTACACCTTC
TRBJ1-3	few	TRBV7-3	TRBD1	CASSPGTAGNTIYF	TGTGCCAGCAGCCCTGGGACAGCTGGAAACACCATATATTTT
TRBJ2-1	NA	TRBV10-3	TRBD2	CAIRAPSGIGEQFF	TGTGCCATCAGGGCCCCAAGCGGGATCGGTGAGCAGTTCTTC
TRBJ2-6	NA	TRBV5-1	NA	CATQADLRSSGANVLTF	TGCGCCACCCAAGCGGACCTAAGGTCCTCTGGGGCCAACGTCCTGACTTTC
TRBJ1-3	NA	TRBV28	NA	CASSFLNENTIYF	TGTGCCAGCAGTTTTCTAAACGAAAACACCATATATTTT
TRBJ2-2	NA	TRBV28	TRBD2	CASLPGLADGELFF	TGTGCCAGCCTGCCGGGACTAGCAGACGGGGAGCTGTTTTTT
TRBJ2-2	NA	TRBV27	TRBD1	CASSYGTGAGELFF	TGTGCCAGCAGTTACGGGACAGGGGCCGGGGAGCTGTTTTTT
TRBJ1-1	NA	TRBV7-3	NA	CASKEGSVNTEAFF	TGTGCCAGCAAAGAGGGGAGCGTGAACACTGAAGCTTTCTTT
TRBJ1-4	NA	TRBV7-3	NA	CASSLSSHEKLFF	TGTGCCAGCAGCTTATCCTCGCATGAAAAACTGTTTTTT
TRBJ2-2	NA	TRBV19	TRBD1	CASTRTGGANTGELFF	TGTGCCAGTACCCGGACAGGGGGCGCGAACACCGGGGAGCTGTTTTTT
TRBJ1-1	NA	TRBV19	NA	CATPGGGEAFF	TGTGCCACCCCAGGCGGGGGTGAAGCTTTCTTT